One and the same sample provided the 18 T cell receptor beta chains below, sequenced in a study of T cells in Graves' hyperthyroidism and ophthalmopathy. Amplification of TCR beta CDR3 regions was performed using RNA transcripts as template. HTBI primers were the set used in a first-round RT-PCR of the TCR CDR3. TCRdb redid the calling of the multiplex PCR reads with MiXCR, one entry per CDR3 protein. The sample carries roughly 350,000 distinct CDR3 sequences, about an eighth recorded once. Sequences were obtained from blood. The origin of the receptors is a woman between 40 and 55 years old with Graves' ophthalmopathy.

The V gene is TRBV19, the J gene TRBJ1-1, with 7 bases aligning to TRBD1. This CDR3 contains 17 residues. V lost 3 bases and J lost 8; bases outside the gene matches: 18. Per the germline V gene, CDR1 is LNHDA and CDR2 is SQIVND (reference sequence). The CDR3 loop reads CASSIVGAGGHTLEAFF. The CDR3 nucleotides are TGTGCCAGTAGTATTGTGGGGGCAGGGGGGCATACTTTGGAAGCTTTCTTT.

This clonotype has ten or more counts. Here the CDR3 DNA reads TGTGCCAGCAGCTTATTGGGGGGGATCTATGGCTACACCTTC. It is translated as CASSLLGGIYGYTF. The chain couples TRBV7-2 to TRBJ1-2, with a possible D match to TRBD1 (5 bases). The CDR3 consists of 14 residues. Trimming took off 2 bases at V and 4 bases at J, with 11 bases between the two ends. Germline CDR1 is SGHTA and CDR2 is FQGNSA.

This clonotype has just a few counts. V is TRBV5-1 and J is TRBJ1-2; D gene unclear. CDR3 length: 14 amino acids. Germline assignment: CDR1 SGHRS and CDR2 YFSETQ. V was clipped by 2 bases and J by 2 bases, with 10 bases between them. In DNA, the CDR3 is TGCGCCAGCAGCTTAGGCAGAAAGAACTATGGCTACACCTTC. Translation gives CASSLGRKNYGYTF.

V and J are TRBV29-1 and TRBJ1-2, with D unresolved. V dropped 7 bases and J dropped 0 bases, with 12 bases sitting between them. Germline CDR1 SQVTM, CDR2 ANQGSEA. The CDR3 sequence is 13 residues long. CDR3 DNA: TGCAGCGGTCGGGAGTCAGCTAACTATGGCTACACCTTC. Protein product: CSGRESANYGYTF. The full variable domain, rest sourced from reference TRBV29-1 and TRBJ1-2, is SAVISQKPSRDICQRGTSLTIQCQVDSQVTMMFWYRQQPGQSLTLIATANQGSEATYESGFVIDKFPISRPNLTFSTLTVSNMSPEDSSIYLCSGRESANYGYTFGSGTRLTVV.

Only a few counts were recorded for this clonotype. The V gene is TRBV12-5, the J gene TRBJ1-5; 11 bases align to TRBD1. The CDR3 has 13 residues. V was pared by 9 bases and J by 7 bases, with 5 bases of the junction left unmatched. Germline CDR1 LGHNT, CDR2 FRNRAP. The CDR3 here is CASTGQGAQPQHF. CDR3 nucleotides: TGTGCTAGCACCGGACAGGGGGCCCAGCCCCAGCATTTT.

This clonotype was detected many times. This sequence joins TRBV28 and TRBJ2-2; TRBD2 agrees at 9 bases. The V segment lost 3 bases and the J segment 5 bases; nucleotides outside the gene matches: 13. Germline CDR1 and CDR2: MDHEN and SYDVKM. CDR3 length: 18 residues. This chain's CDR3 is CASSFIRGIAGATGELFF. DNA of the CDR3: TGTGCCAGCAGTTTCATCCGAGGGATAGCGGGGGCTACCGGGGAGCTGTTTTTT.

The gene calls are TRBV28 and TRBJ2-5; 7 bases fit TRBD2. Germline lookup yields CDR1 MDHEN and CDR2 SYDVKM. The V and J ends lost 7 bases and 1 base, in that order; junction bases with no gene match: 6. CDR3 size: 14 residues. The CDR3 nucleotides are TGTGCCAGCACTAGCGGAGGACTCCAAGAGACCCAGTACTTC. This encodes CASTSGGLQETQYF.

This clonotype has more than one count but fewer than ten. The CDR3, as DNA: TGTGCCAGCAGCGTAGGACTAGCGGGTGACAATGAGCAGTTCTTC. Translation: CASSVGLAGDNEQFF. The rearrangement links TRBV9 to TRBJ2-1; 10 bases match TRBD2. Trimming removed 0 bases from V and 5 bases from J; junction bases left unmatched: 2. Germline CDR1 SGDLS, CDR2 YYNGEE. CDR3 length: 15 residues.

This clonotype occurred many times. The genes are TRBV27 and TRBJ1-4, with 8 bases matching TRBD1. The CDR3 loop spans 15 amino acids. Germline V lookup: CDR1 MNHEY, CDR2 SMNVEV (reference sequence). Germline trimming cut 5 bases from V and 8 bases from J; bases unmatched to any gene: 10. The CDR3 reads CASSPILQGAEKLFF. The CDR3 nucleotides read TGTGCCAGCAGTCCCATTCTCCAGGGGGCAGAAAAACTGTTTTTT.

The V call is TRBV5-1, the J call TRBJ2-1; TRBD1 matches at 8 bases. Germline trimming cut 0 bases from V and 4 bases from J; bases unmatched to any gene: 3. The CDR3 spans 15 residues. Germline CDR1 and CDR2: SGHRS and YFSETQ. The CDR3 nucleotides read TGCGCCAGCAGCTTGGAGGGACAGGATTACAATGAGCAGTTCTTC. It translates to CASSLEGQDYNEQFF.

CDR3 residues: CAISQGGRFDEQYF. CDR3 nucleotide sequence: TGTGCCATCAGTCAAGGGGGGCGCTTTGACGAGCAGTACTTC. The chain combines TRBV10-3 with TRBJ2-7; D possibly uses TRBD1 or TRBD2 (6 bases each). The germline V gene has CDR1 ENHRY and CDR2 SYGVKD. The V gene lost 5 bases and the J gene lost 5 bases, with 16 bases spanning the gap. This CDR3 has 14 residues.

This clonotype was picked up many times. The gene calls are TRBV28 and TRBJ1-2; no clear D gene. CDR3 size: 15 residues. CDR1 is MDHEN and CDR2 is SYDVKM in the germline V gene. Trimming took off 4 bases at V and 4 bases at J, with 16 bases between the two ends. The CDR3 coding sequence is TGTGCCAGCAGTTCTATGGACGGTAGAATCTATGGCTACACCTTC. Residues: CASSSMDGRIYGYTF.

In its sample, this clonotype was seen many times. The chain is built from TRBV7-2 and TRBJ2-3; D perhaps matches TRBD2 (6 bases). This CDR3 contains 15 residues. Germline CDR1 reads SGHTA; CDR2 reads FQGNSA. V was pared by 3 bases and J by 4 bases, with 14 bases between. CDR3 region: CASSFGGVRSDTQYF. The CDR3, as DNA: TGTGCCAGCAGCTTTGGAGGGGTTAGGTCAGATACGCAGTATTTT.

J is TRBJ2-1 and V is TRBV5-4, with TRBD2 identical over 16 bases. J lost 9 bases, V lost 4 bases, and 13 bases had no gene match. Germline V CDR1 and CDR2: SGHNT, YYREEE (reference sequence). The CDR3 length is 18 residues. The CDR3 sequence: CASSPGTSGRARFAEQFF. The CDR3 region has the DNA TGTGCCAGCAGCCCCGGGACTAGCGGGAGGGCACGGTTTGCTGAGCAGTTCTTC.

This clonotype was seen many times. This chain uses TRBV6-2 or TRBV6-3 with TRBJ1-2; D perhaps matches TRBD1 (5 bases). Germline-derived CDR1 and CDR2 are MNHEY and SVGEGT. The CDR3 sequence is 12 residues long. V was trimmed by 6 bases and J by 6 bases, leaving 11 bases between them. Here the CDR3 reads CASSSNRHGYTF. CDR3 bases: TGTGCCAGCAGCTCGAACAGGCATGGCTACACCTTC.

This chain joins TRBV28 and TRBJ2-1; 7 nucleotides agree with TRBD2. The CDR3 is 14 amino acids. With 7 bases clipped from V and 5 bases from J, the junction kept 8 bases outside the gene matches. Germline V gives CDR1 MDHEN, CDR2 SYDVKM. The CDR3 DNA follows: TGTGCCAGCAACCCCGGGACTACAGACAATGAGCAGTTCTTC. Translation: CASNPGTTDNEQFF.

The sample holds many counts of this clonotype. The genes are TRBV28 and TRBJ2-3; 10 nucleotides line up with TRBD2. This CDR3 spans 18 amino acids. Trimming took 6 bases from V and 3 from J; bases not matched to a gene: 15. CDR1 and CDR2 (germline): MDHEN, SYDVKM. The chain's CDR3 is CASRPSGRAFLRTDTQYF. The CDR3 DNA sequence: TGTGCCAGCAGACCGAGCGGGAGGGCCTTTTTGAGAACAGATACGCAGTATTTT.

Ten or more counts support this clonotype. V is TRBV2 and J is TRBJ2-1; maybe TRBD2 (5 bases). This CDR3 contains 17 residues. CDR1 and CDR2 (germline): SNHLY, FYNNEI. Trimming stripped 6 bases from V and 7 bases from J, with 25 bases between. The CDR3, as DNA: TGTGCCAGCAGGGTGGCAGGTCGCCCTAAACGGGGTAATGAGCAGTTCTTC. It encodes CASRVAGRPKRGNEQFF.